Listed below are T cell receptor beta chains from one sample, sequenced in a study of blood T cell repertoires in COVID-19. Only in-frame clones appear in the TCRdb table, and some are missing; sequencing was by immunoSEQ multiplex PCR. The sample comprises roughly 250,000 clones, 88% of which are singletons, and roughly 0.8% rests with the top ten. The material sequenced was peripheral blood. These receptors all stem from a woman aged 25 to 45 with acute or convalescent COVID-19. The CDR3 runs from the conserved cysteine through the conserved F or W. D genes are given only for firm matches. Rows give clone size only sometimes, using once, few, many, or a class for an expanded clone.

D gene: NA
CDR3 length: 15
J gene: TRBJ1-1
clone size: NA
V gene: TRBV7-8
CDR3 DNA: TGTGCCAGCAGCGCGACGACGGGGGTGAACACTGAAGCTTTCTTT
CDR3 protein: CASSATTGVNTEAFF

D gene: NA
CDR3 length: 16
J gene: TRBJ2-1
clone size: NA
V gene: TRBV3-1/TRBV3-2
CDR3 DNA: TGTGCCAGCAGCCTAAGAGGGGACATGCCCTACAATGAGCAGTTCTTC
CDR3 protein: CASSLRGDMPYNEQFF

D gene: TRBD2
CDR3 length: 18
J gene: TRBJ2-7
clone size: NA
V gene: TRBV5-6
CDR3 DNA: TGTGCCAGCAGCGTCGGCGGACTAGCGGGAGGGCCCCCCTACGAGCAGTACTTC
CDR3 protein: CASSVGGLAGGPPYEQYF

D gene: NA
CDR3 length: 14
J gene: TRBJ2-7
clone size: NA
V gene: TRBV3-1/TRBV3-2
CDR3 DNA: TGTGCCAGCAGCCGTGTTAGCGGCTCCTACGAGCAGTACTTC
CDR3 protein: CASSRVSGSYEQYF

D gene: NA
CDR3 length: 14
J gene: TRBJ1-6
clone size: NA
V gene: TRBV15
CDR3 DNA: TGTGCCACCAGCAGAGAGGGGGGTGATTCACCCCTCCACTTT
CDR3 protein: CATSREGGDSPLHF

D gene: TRBD1
CDR3 length: 16
J gene: TRBJ2-1
clone size: medium-sized
V gene: TRBV5-1
CDR3 DNA: TGCGCCAGCAGCCTGGAGGCAGGGGGCTTTTACAATGAGCAGTTCTTC
CDR3 protein: CASSLEAGGFYNEQFF

D gene: TRBD1
CDR3 length: 16
J gene: TRBJ2-1
clone size: NA
V gene: TRBV7-6
CDR3 DNA: TGTGCCAGCAGCCGGAGAGGGGGCCGCTCCTACAATGAGCAGTTCTTC
CDR3 protein: CASSRRGGRSYNEQFF

D gene: TRBD2
CDR3 length: 16
J gene: TRBJ2-1
clone size: NA
V gene: TRBV11-3
CDR3 DNA: TGTGCCAGCAGCTCCTCTCCGGGACTAGCGGATAATGAGCAGTTCTTC
CDR3 protein: CASSSSPGLADNEQFF

D gene: NA
CDR3 length: 14
J gene: TRBJ2-4
clone size: NA
V gene: TRBV5-1
CDR3 DNA: TGCGCCAGCAGCTTATCAGGACAGCAAAACATTCAGTACTTC
CDR3 protein: CASSLSGQQNIQYF

D gene: TRBD2
CDR3 length: 16
J gene: TRBJ2-3
clone size: NA
V gene: TRBV6-5
CDR3 DNA: TGTGCCAGCAGTTACTTGGCGGGAGGCGCCACAGATACGCAGTATTTT
CDR3 protein: CASSYLAGGATDTQYF

D gene: NA
CDR3 length: 14
J gene: TRBJ1-3
clone size: NA
V gene: TRBV9
CDR3 DNA: TGTGCCAGCAGCGTAGCCGGCTCTGGAAACACCATATATTTT
CDR3 protein: CASSVAGSGNTIYF

D gene: NA
CDR3 length: 13
J gene: TRBJ1-5
clone size: NA
V gene: TRBV6-5
CDR3 DNA: TGTGCCAGCAGTTACAGGGGAGGGCAGCCCCAGCATTTT
CDR3 protein: CASSYRGGQPQHF

D gene: TRBD2
CDR3 length: 16
J gene: TRBJ2-7
clone size: once
V gene: TRBV5-1
CDR3 DNA: TGCGCCAGCACCAGAACCGGCGGGACTAGCTTGTACGAGCAGTACTTC
CDR3 protein: CASTRTGGTSLYEQYF

D gene: NA
CDR3 length: 14
J gene: TRBJ2-1
clone size: NA
V gene: TRBV18
CDR3 DNA: TGTGCCAGCTCACCACTCCTGACAGAAAATGAGCAGTTCTTC
CDR3 protein: CASSPLLTENEQFF

D gene: NA
CDR3 length: 14
J gene: TRBJ1-5
clone size: NA
V gene: TRBV9
CDR3 DNA: TGTGCCAGCAGCGTAGGCCCACAACCCCAGCCCCAGCATTTT
CDR3 protein: CASSVGPQPQPQHF

D gene: TRBD1
CDR3 length: 16
J gene: TRBJ2-3
clone size: NA
V gene: TRBV18
CDR3 DNA: TGTGCCAGCTCACCATTAGAGGACAGGGAAACGGGATCGCAGTATTTT
CDR3 protein: CASSPLEDRETGSQYF